This T cell receptor (beta chain) derives from a study of molecular identifiers for immune sequencing clone quantification. MiXCR, run by TCRdb on the PCR reads, gives a single entry per CDR3 protein. The sample lists around 320,000 distinct CDR3 sequences, roughly a quarter occurring once. Between the trimmed V and J ends, which lost 2 bases and 5 bases, there was a span of 12 bases. CDR3 length equals 14 residues. Germline loops: CDR1 MNHEY, CDR2 SMNVEV (reference sequence). The specimen sequenced was naive CD8+ T cells from blood, with Jurkat cell RNA spiked in. Subset here: FACS-sorted CD8+CD4-CCR7+CD45RA+ naive T cells. J is TRBJ1-1 and V is TRBV27; TRBD1 is a possible D gene (6 bases). The TCR originated in a human donor in good health. Some libraries in this study had Jurkat cell RNA spiked in. The CDR3 nucleotides are TGTGCCAGCAGTTTAAATCAGGGGTTGACTGAAGCTTTCTTT. It is translated as CASSLNQGLTEAFF.